This TCR beta chain comes out of a study of PD-1 blockade in classical Hodgkin lymphoma (dated by TCRdb to 2018 to 2021). Background for the entire study: Nivolumab dosing was 3 mg/kg intravenously every 2 weeks, continuing until either disease progression or unacceptable toxicity. To define a peripheral blood immune signature of response to PD-1 blockade in classical Hodgkin lymphoma, the study combined TCR beta sequencing with CyTOF.

Regarding this clone: Its antigen is not yet known. Per-base qualities were not stored, and no clone one base away is much larger.

Study-level results and caveats: The study was restricted to a single clinical trial cohort, and the causes of repertoire differences, possibly disease activity or prior therapy, were left undefined. Among trial patients, those achieving complete response had baseline diversity similar to that of newly diagnosed patients, while diversity was significantly lower in partial responders and progressors. By C4D1, a significant rise was seen in CD4+ TCR diversity but not in CD8+ TCR diversity (p=0.0027 vs p=0.16), and the rise was most apparent among complete responders (p=0.02). Baseline TCR diversity was reported to be lower in newly diagnosed patients than in healthy donors and to be lower still in relapsed/refractory patients. Diversity was lower in patients who began nivolumab less than 1 year after ASCT, so these patients were left out of later analyses to avoid confounding by immune reconstitution.

The sample's time point label, in plain terms: cycle 1 day 1 (C1D1), immediately before nivolumab initiation. All trial patients had relapsed after autologous stem cell transplantation, with cohorts A, B and C differing in prior brentuximab vedotin exposure. A Miltenyi CD4+ T cell isolation kit was used for magnetic negative selection to purify CD4+ T cells from thawed PBMCs. The trial cohort included 50 to 70 patients with relapsed/refractory classical Hodgkin lymphoma, and each patient had a best overall response of complete response, partial response or progressive disease. In the multi-cohort phase II CheckMate 205 trial, trial patients received single-agent nivolumab. Best overall response was determined by an independent review committee according to the 2007 International Working Group response criteria. Trial PBMCs were collected just before the start of nivolumab (C1D1) and during therapy at cycle 2 day 1 and cycle 4 day 1. Peripheral blood was collected in 8 mL Vacutainer Cell Preparation Tubes, from which PBMCs were isolated by centrifugation and then cryopreserved. Purified CD4+ and CD8+ fractions were prepared only for cases where an additional PBMC sample was available. On LS columns in a quadroMACS separator, the magnetically labelled cells were depleted, and the flow-through was collected as the purified fraction.

V is reduced by 2 bases and J by 2 bases, leaving a spacing of 10 bases between them. Based on the germline V gene, the CDR1 and CDR2 sequences are MNHNS and SASEGT. From cysteine to phenylalanine, the CDR3 is 14 amino acids long. This entry keeps only the CDR3 DNA: 42 bases, framed from base 1. The Qiagen DNeasy kit was used to extract genomic DNA from unsorted PBMCs and from the negatively selected CD4+ and CD8+ fractions. Amplification of TCR beta CDR3 regions was done by immunoSEQ multiplex PCR with primers that anneal to V and J segments. Amplification bias was minimized using a synthetic immune receptor repertoire, and residual bias was removed computationally after sequencing. The authors' pipeline ran thus. Repertoire diversity was quantified as the Shannon entropy index using custom Python scripts. Unsorted, CD4+ and CD8+ repertoires were examined separately, except in combined analyses, for which CD4+ and CD8+ sequences were merged in silico. Clonal expansion was defined as at least a 2-fold frequency increase after treatment relative to C1D1, with a pseudocount of 0.5 for undetected baseline clones. Singleton clones were defined as clones with 0 or 1 copy at C1D1, and non-singleton clones were defined as clones with 2 or more copies. Clones expanded in unsorted samples were annotated as CD4+, CD8+ or unknown by matching protein sequences in sorted samples from the same patient. Diversity changes from C1D1 to C4D1 were tested in paired samples using Wilcoxon tests. TCRdb's version of the immuneACCESS table is confined to in-frame rearrangements and falls short of the full clone set. An unresolved V gene accounts for under half of the shortfall where checked; the remainder is of unknown origin. D and trimming were read from the DNA, whereas the V and J calls and clone size are those reported in that table. This sample has about 24,000 clones in its table, and roughly 84% of those were observed once. More than 1.5% of the sample is in the top ten clones.

The receptor chain draws on TRBV6-1 and TRBJ2-7; a tentative D match to TRBD2 spans 5 bases. The sequences come from CD4+ T cells from blood, collected at baseline. The sequence was obtained from a human donor with classical Hodgkin lymphoma. Here is the DNA: TGTGCCAGCAGTGAAATGGACGGGACCTACGAGCAGTACTTC. Its translation is CASSEMDGTYEQYF.